Following are 32 T cell receptor beta chains from one sample sequenced in a study of blood T cells in healthy people across ages. For the second PCR, which ran for roughly 7 to 11 cycles, a sample-barcoded 5' primer and a J-beta primer mix were used. One entry per CDR3 protein results from TCRdb running MiXCR on the 5' RACE reads. Among approximately 960,000 distinct CDR3 sequences listed, about 29% were seen once. The same sample was also studied in work on T cells of mothers and their children.

Input material: blood. The receptors come from a woman between 40 and 50 years old in good health.

This clonotype was picked up a small number of times. This chain links TRBV7-3 with TRBJ2-1, with D perhaps being TRBD1 or TRBD2 (6 bases each). The CDR3 has 15 amino acids. Germline V gene lookup returns CDR1 SGHTA and CDR2 FQGTGA. V lost 1 base and J lost 4, with 11 bases in between. CDR3 sequence: CASSLKGGGYNEQFF. DNA of the CDR3: TGTGCCAGCAGCTTAAAGGGGGGCGGGTACAATGAGCAGTTCTTC.

This chain connects TRBV5-1 to TRBJ1-1; D unclear. CDR3 length equals 14 residues. The V end lost 0 bases, the J end lost 3 bases, and 9 bases lay between the germline ends. Germline assignment: CDR1 SGHRS and CDR2 YFSETQ. The CDR3 DNA sequence: TGCGCCAGCAGCTTGGCGGACCGATACACTGAAGCTTTCTTT. This sequence encodes CASSLADRYTEAFF.

The CDR3 sequence is CASSPRDSGITDTQYF. The CDR3 DNA follows: TGTGCCAGCAGTCCTCGGGATAGCGGGATCACAGATACGCAGTATTTT. J is TRBJ2-3 and V is TRBV28; 8 bases line up with TRBD2. V shed 5 bases, J shed 2 bases, and the junction held 9 bases outside the gene matches. Germline V gives CDR1 MDHEN, CDR2 SYDVKM. The CDR3 is 16 residues long.

This chain links TRBV24-1 with TRBJ2-3; 7 bases match TRBD1. This CDR3 is built from 15 residues. Germline V lookup: CDR1 KGHDR, CDR2 SFDVKD. V lost 5 bases and J lost 2; bases outside the gene matches: 6. CDR3 in DNA: TGTGCCACCAGTGTGAACAGGGGAAACACAGATACGCAGTATTTT. It codes for CATSVNRGNTDTQYF.

V gene TRBV5-1 combines with J gene TRBJ2-1; D tentatively reads TRBD1 or TRBD2 (6 bases each). V gave up 0 bases and J gave up 6 bases, with 16 bases separating them. The V gene's germline CDR1 is SGHRS and CDR2 YFSETQ. This CDR3 has 16 amino acids. In nucleotides, the CDR3 is TGCGCCAGCAGCTTGGCCTGGGGGGCGCGAGGCAATGAGCAGTTCTTC. Translated, it gives CASSLAWGARGNEQFF.

CDR3 amino acids: CASSHRDPREKLFF. Written as DNA, the CDR3 is TGTGCCAGCAGCCACAGGGACCCCCGGGAAAAACTGTTTTTT. V usage is TRBV6-5 and J usage is TRBJ1-4; a weak D match, TRBD1 (6 bases). Germline lookup yields CDR1 MNHEY and CDR2 SVGAGI. The CDR3 is made up of 14 amino acids. Trimming pared 6 bases from V and 8 bases from J, leaving 16 bases between.

This clonotype was seen many times. The genes are TRBV7-9 and TRBJ2-5, with D tentatively TRBD2 (5 bases). CDR3 size: 16 residues. V was trimmed by 1 base and J by 4 bases, leaving 16 bases between them. CDR1 and CDR2 from the germline V gene are SEHNR and FQNEAQ (reference sequence). CDR3 in amino acids: CASSLVGSGVRETQYF. In nucleotides, the CDR3 is TGTGCCAGCAGCTTAGTCGGGTCCGGGGTTCGAGAGACCCAGTACTTC.

The chain has TRBV5-6 and TRBJ1-1; 7 bases line up with TRBD1. Germline CDR1 is SGHDT and CDR2 is YYEEEE. The CDR3 has 17 amino acids. V lost 1 base and J lost 9; bases outside the gene matches: 18. CDR3 in DNA: TGTGCCAGCAGCTTGTCCCCGAGAAGGGGGCGAAGTAGTAAAGCTTTCTTT. Residues: CASSLSPRRGRSSKAFF. The full variable domain, its missing parts supplied by reference TRBV5-6 and TRBJ1-1, is DAGVTQSPTHLIKTRGQQVTLRCSPKSGHDTVSWYQQALGQGPQFIFQYYEEEERQRGNFPDRFSGHQFPNYSSELNVNALLLGDSALYLCASSLSPRRGRSSKAFFGQGTRLTVV.

At least ten counts were recorded for this clonotype. The chain carries TRBV3-1 and TRBJ1-2; D is uncertain. This CDR3 contains 13 residues. The germline CDR1 and CDR2 sequences are LGHDT and YNNKEL (reference sequence). The V end lost 4 bases, the J end lost 4 bases, and 10 bases lay between the germline ends. The CDR3 loop is CASSPRTSYGYTF. As DNA, the CDR3 is TGTGCCAGCAGCCCCAGGACCTCCTATGGCTACACCTTC.

There are many counts of this clonotype. The J gene is TRBJ2-7, the V gene TRBV6-2 or TRBV6-3, with 7 bases fitting TRBD2. CDR1 and CDR2 from the germline V gene are MNHEY and SVGEGT. This CDR3 spans 16 amino acids. The V segment lost 5 bases and the J segment 3 bases; nucleotides outside the gene matches: 13. CDR3 sequence: CASSTREAGSYYEQYF. The CDR3, as DNA: TGTGCCAGCAGTACCCGGGAGGCAGGGAGTTACTACGAGCAGTACTTC.

This clonotype was detected a few times. The rearrangement joins TRBV20-1 to TRBJ1-2; TRBD1 matches at 7 bases. The CDR3 spans 15 residues. The germline CDR1 and CDR2 sequences are DFQATT and SNEGSKA (reference sequence). The V segment lost 3 bases and the J segment 0 bases; nucleotides outside the gene matches: 7. The CDR3 sequence: CSARGRGGTNYGYTF. Here the CDR3 DNA reads TGCAGTGCTAGGGGCAGGGGGGGAACTAACTATGGCTACACCTTC.

This clonotype was counted a few times. The gene calls are TRBV5-1 and TRBJ2-7, with TRBD1 as a possible D gene (5 bases). The CDR3 spans 14 residues. V gave up 4 bases and J gave up 6 bases, with 17 bases separating them. Per germline, CDR1 SGHRS and CDR2 YFSETQ. The CDR3 is CASSPDTTDPEQYF. In DNA form, the CDR3 reads TGCGCCAGCAGCCCGGACACGACAGATCCCGAGCAGTACTTC.

The chain links TRBV7-2 to TRBJ1-5, with D perhaps TRBD1 (5 bases). The germline V gene encodes CDR1 SGHTA and CDR2 FQGNSA. This CDR3 spans 15 amino acids. V lost 4 bases and J 5 bases, leaving 15 bases between the germline ends. CDR3 nucleotide sequence: TGTGCCAGCAGCTCAGGACATGGACGGGATCAGCCCCAGCATTTT. Translating it yields CASSSGHGRDQPQHF.

There are a few counts of this clonotype. The CDR3 sequence: CASSLRYRQLETQYF. CDR3 nucleotides: TGTGCCAGCAGCTTAAGGTACCGACAGCTGGAGACCCAGTACTTC. The gene calls are TRBV7-9 and TRBJ2-5; the D gene is possibly TRBD1 (5 bases). Looked up from germline, CDR1 is SEHNR and CDR2 is FQNEAQ (reference sequence). CDR3 length: 15 residues. With 2 bases removed from V and 5 bases from J, the gap between germline ends came to 15 bases.

The chain joins TRBV7-8 to TRBJ2-1; no definite D call. This CDR3 spans 13 amino acids. Germline V gene sequence: CDR1 SGHVS, CDR2 FQNEAQ. V dropped 5 bases and J dropped 8 bases, with 13 bases sitting between them. The CDR3 sequence: CASSTPVRDEQFF. The DNA for the CDR3 is TGTGCCAGCAGCACCCCCGTCCGGGATGAGCAGTTCTTC.

V gene TRBV21-1 combines with J gene TRBJ2-3. TRBV21-1 is a pseudogene. The CDR3 totals 17 residues. CDR3 amino acids: CASSKDEKEGFADTQYF. CDR3 nucleotide sequence: TGTGCCAGCAGCAAAGACGAAAAGGAAGGGTTTGCAGATACGCAGTATTTT.

This clonotype was picked up a small number of times. The chain employs TRBV6-2 or TRBV6-3 and TRBJ1-4, with D perhaps matching TRBD1 (6 bases). V lost 5 bases, J lost 7 bases, and 20 bases lay in between. The CDR3 runs to 16 residues. CDR1 is MNHEY and CDR2 is SVGEGT in the germline V gene. CDR3 region: CASSDTRDNVGEKLFF. As DNA, the CDR3 is TGTGCCAGCAGTGACACTCGGGACAACGTTGGTGAAAAACTGTTTTTT.

V is TRBV9 and J is TRBJ2-4; D possibly uses TRBD1 or TRBD2 (7 bases each). Looked up from germline, CDR1 is SGDLS and CDR2 is YYNGEE. The CDR3 loop spans 16 amino acids. Trimming took 0 bases from V and 1 from J, leaving 11 bases between them. The CDR3 DNA sequence: TGTGCCAGCAGCGTAGGGGGGGGACAGGCCAAAAACATTCAGTACTTC. Amino acid sequence: CASSVGGGQAKNIQYF.

V gene TRBV29-1 combines with J gene TRBJ1-1, with no clear D. Germline values: CDR1 SQVTM, CDR2 ANQGSEA. CDR3 length equals 13 residues. Trimming stripped 6 bases from V and 5 bases from J, with 16 bases between. The chain's CDR3 is CSVRPGVGTEAFF. CDR3 sequence (DNA): TGCAGCGTCCGACCGGGAGTTGGAACTGAAGCTTTCTTT.

The chain uses TRBV5-1 and TRBJ2-1; 9 positions agree with TRBD2. The CDR3 consists of 13 residues. Losses at the gene ends were 4 bases for V and 9 bases for J; bases not matched to a gene: 5. Germline V gene sequence: CDR1 SGHRS, CDR2 YFSETQ. The CDR3 loop is CASSEREDSEQFF. As DNA, the CDR3 is TGCGCCAGCAGCGAGCGGGAGGACAGTGAGCAGTTCTTC.

This clonotype was detected only a few times. The chain has TRBV5-6 and TRBJ2-5, with TRBD1 matching over 7 bases. CDR1 SGHDT and CDR2 YYEEEE come from the germline V gene. Trimming cost V 0 bases and J 5 bases; bases outside gene matches: 4. The CDR3 is 14 amino acids. CDR3 loop: CASSLAGTAETQYF. The CDR3 DNA sequence: TGTGCCAGCAGCTTGGCCGGGACAGCTGAGACCCAGTACTTC.

This clonotype was counted ten times or more. The J gene is TRBJ2-7, the V gene TRBV20-1, with TRBD1 as a possible D gene (5 bases). The CDR3 extends over 13 amino acids. Trimming removed 2 bases at V and 1 base at J, with 9 bases between. CDR1 is DFQATT and CDR2 is SNEGSKA in the germline V gene (reference sequence). The CDR3 sequence is CSARSDNSYEQYF. The CDR3 coding sequence is TGCAGTGCTAGATCGGACAATTCCTACGAGCAGTACTTC.

The V call is TRBV7-2, the J call TRBJ2-5, with 7 positions matching TRBD1. CDR3 length equals 15 residues. Germline trimming cut 3 bases from V and 2 bases from J; bases unmatched to any gene: 6. The germline V gene has CDR1 SGHTA and CDR2 FQGNSA. The CDR3 loop is CASSFEARGQETQYF. As DNA, the CDR3 is TGTGCCAGCAGCTTTGAGGCCAGGGGGCAAGAGACCCAGTACTTC.

This clonotype was counted ten times or more. The chain uses TRBV6-6 and TRBJ2-1, with 8 positions matching TRBD1. CDR1 MNHNY and CDR2 SVGAGI come from the germline V gene (reference sequence). The CDR3 is made up of 16 amino acids. The ends lost 2 bases at V and 4 bases at J; junction bases unmatched: 7. CDR3 in DNA: TGTGCCAGCAGTTACCCCGCCGGACAGGGATACAATGAGCAGTTCTTC. Translation gives CASSYPAGQGYNEQFF.

This clonotype was seen only a few times. This rearrangement joins TRBV6-1 to TRBJ2-3, with D unclear. The germline V gene encodes CDR1 MNHNS and CDR2 SASEGT. The length of the CDR3 is 16 residues. V was trimmed by 0 bases and J by 4 bases, leaving 14 bases between them. This CDR3 reads CASSEAPLSPADTQYF. For the CDR3, the DNA is TGTGCCAGCAGTGAAGCCCCCCTTAGCCCCGCAGATACGCAGTATTTT.

This clonotype was seen more than once but under ten times. The rearrangement uses TRBV7-2 and TRBJ2-1; D is uncertain. Germline assignment: CDR1 SGHTA and CDR2 FQGNSA. This CDR3 has 12 amino acids. Trimming removed 3 bases at V and 6 bases at J, with 6 bases between. CDR3: CASSFLPNEQFF. Written as DNA, the CDR3 is TGTGCCAGCAGCTTTCTACCCAATGAGCAGTTCTTC.

The chain has TRBV20-1 and TRBJ2-1; 7 bases match TRBD2. Germline values: CDR1 DFQATT, CDR2 SNEGSKA (reference sequence). CDR3 length: 15 residues. The V and J ends lost 8 bases and 8 bases, in that order; junction bases with no gene match: 18. In DNA, the CDR3 is TGCAGTACCAGGTCCAGCGGGGTAGAAGTAGATGAGCAGTTCTTC. Amino acid sequence: CSTRSSGVEVDEQFF.

This clonotype came up a few times. This sequence joins TRBV20-1 and TRBJ2-3; 8 positions match TRBD2. Trimming removed 3 bases from V and 1 base from J; junction bases left unmatched: 9. The CDR3 has 16 residues. CDR1 is DFQATT, CDR2 SNEGSKA, per germline (reference sequence). The CDR3 sequence: CSASPRGGGRTDTQYF. The CDR3 DNA reads TGCAGTGCTAGCCCCCGGGGCGGGGGGCGCACAGATACGCAGTATTTT.

The chain joins TRBV7-2 to TRBJ2-7; TRBD2 agrees at 9 bases. CDR3 length: 17 amino acids. Germline trimming cut 5 bases from V and 3 bases from J; bases unmatched to any gene: 14. CDR1 and CDR2 from the germline V gene are SGHTA and FQGNSA. CDR3 sequence (DNA): TGTGCCAGCAGCAAGACGACGTGGGGACTAGCACACTACGAGCAGTACTTC. Its translation: CASSKTTWGLAHYEQYF.

This clonotype was found many times. The genes are TRBV15 and TRBJ2-1, with unresolved D. Germline lookup yields CDR1 LNHNV and CDR2 YYDKDF (reference sequence). V was clipped by 0 bases and J by 8 bases, with 8 bases between them. The CDR3 covers 13 residues. The CDR3: CATSRDIIDEQFF. CDR3 DNA: TGTGCCACCAGCAGAGATATTATCGATGAGCAGTTCTTC.

The V gene is TRBV10-3, the J gene TRBJ2-6, with a possible D match to TRBD1 (5 bases). CDR3 length equals 17 residues. The V and J ends lost 6 bases and 0 bases respectively, with 15 bases between them. From germline, CDR1 is ENHRY and CDR2 SYGVKD. The CDR3 spells CAISGQPRSSGANVLTF. The CDR3 DNA sequence: TGTGCCATCAGCGGACAACCTAGGAGCTCTGGGGCCAACGTCCTGACTTTC.

CDR3 in DNA: TGTGCCAGCAGCGGTTACAGTGAGTTTAGCTATGGCTACACCTTC. This sequence encodes CASSGYSEFSYGYTF. The chain uses TRBV7-2 and TRBJ1-2; D unresolved. The CDR3 sequence is 15 residues long. V dropped 5 bases and J dropped 4 bases, with 17 bases sitting between them. Germline lookup yields CDR1 SGHTA and CDR2 FQGNSA.